This T cell receptor beta chain was found in a study of blood T cells in healthy people across ages. Primers used in a second PCR of roughly 7 to 12 cycles were a sample-barcoded 5' primer and a J-beta primer mix. TCRdb re-called the 5' RACE reads with MiXCR, one entry per CDR3 protein. The sample carries 1.5 million to 2 million distinct CDR3 sequences, 39% recorded once. From germline, CDR1 is ENHRY and CDR2 SYGVKD. This CDR3 is built from 14 residues. The trim removed 10 bases at V and 3 bases at J, leaving 9 bases unmatched. Every donor provided 9.5 to 10 milliliters of peripheral blood. A few counts support this clonotype.

The chain uses TRBV10-3 and TRBJ2-3; TRBD2 matches at 8 bases. Sequenced material: blood. The sequence was obtained from a human donor in good health. The CDR3 is CATAGGTSTDTQYF. In nucleotides, the CDR3 is TGTGCCACCGCGGGGGGAACGTCTACAGATACGCAGTATTTT.